This entry concerns a single T cell receptor beta chain. Its cognate antigen has yet to be identified. Qualities for individual bases were not recorded, and no much larger clone is one base off. The CDR3 numbers 16 residues from cysteine through phenylalanine. Just the 48-base CDR3 DNA is kept, in frame starting at base 1. V is trimmed back by 3 bases and J by 7 bases, and the junction contains 7 bases that no gene match accounts for. The germline V gene (reference sequence) supplies CDR1 LNHDA and CDR2 SQIVND. The meaning of the sample's time point label: roughly 24 weeks on oral tofacitinib. The treatment or condition label corresponds to: oral pan-JAK inhibitor, 5-10 mg twice daily. From alopecia areata patients, peripheral blood was collected along with lesional scalp punch biopsies. PBMCs were isolated by density centrifugation and stained for CD3, CD4 and CD8, after which CD4+ and CD8+ T cells were sorted on a FACSAria.

The method was the immunoSEQ multiplex PCR assay. RNA was extracted from all samples and reverse transcribed into cDNA as template for TCR sequencing. First-strand cDNA was synthesized with SuperScript III using a 2:1 mix of oligo-dT and random hexamers. Amplification bias was assessed with a synthetic immune receptor repertoire, and residual bias was removed computationally. Per the authors' processing: Raw reads were preprocessed for error removal, and CDR3 was defined according to IMGT conventions as running from the conserved cysteine to phenylalanine. Clonality was computed by normalizing Shannon entropy by log2 of the number of productive unique TCRs and subtracting the result from 1. Whether each scalp clone was CD4 or CD8 was inferred by checking scalp TCRbeta sequences against the CD4 and CD8 repertoires from sorted blood. Sourced from immuneACCESS, this table was stored by TCRdb with only in-frame sequences that have V and J called. A share of the clones is absent; for the studies checked, an unresolved V gene accounts for under half, and the remainder has no known explanation. For V, J and clone size, that table is used; D and trimming come from the DNA. This sample gives some 190,000 clones in total; roughly 66% of them show up just once. The top ten hold 1% of the sample.

The data were obtained in a study of CD8+ T cells in alopecia areata listed by TCRdb under 2018. About the investigation overall: Treated patients were enrolled in an open-label pilot trial of oral tofacitinib at 5 to 10 mg twice daily for moderate-to-severe alopecia areata. Tofacitinib was administered for 6 to 18 months, and 6 months of follow-up off drug were then conducted to assess delayed response and recurrence. The SALT score, which quantifies the percentage of affected scalp surface area, was used to measure disease severity in treated patients. In both human patients and the C3H/HeJ mouse model, the study applied high-throughput TCRbeta sequencing to look at T cell clonal expansion in alopecia areata. Human TCRbeta sequencing covered scalp tissue and sorted CD4+ and CD8+ peripheral blood T cells from patchy and totalis/universalis alopecia areata patients and healthy controls. Tofacitinib-treated patients had biopsies at baseline and at 4 and 24 weeks of treatment, with a later scalp biopsy in several patients. Clonality in the scalp was compared among normal scalp (n=4), patchy alopecia areata scalp (n=8), and alopecia totalis/universalis scalp (n=8). The RNA source kit depended on sample type: the PAXgene miRNA kit for fixed scalp, the miRNeasy kit for PBMCs, and the RNeasy kit for mouse skin. immunoSEQ multiplex PCR using 35 Vbeta forward primers and 13 Jbeta reverse primers was used to amplify TCRbeta CDR3 regions. The paper's findings and limits, for the study overall: During tofacitinib treatment, many expanded lesional clones stuck around in both scalp and blood, and this persistence may partly explain why relapse happens after treatment is stopped. Higher clonality and more expanded CD8+ clones were observed in lesional scalp than in normal scalp, particularly in alopecia totalis/universalis, a finding suggestive of antigenic drive. Shared TCR sequences between patients were less evident than in mice, which may be partly attributable to HLA diversity in the patient population. Because the treated cohort was small and included a single nonresponder, larger studies are needed to assess links between baseline CD8+ expansion and response. Resident alphabeta T cells in normal human skin are also sequenced, complicating scalp TCR repertoire analysis, unlike mouse skin dominated by gammadelta T cells. With tofacitinib, both scalp clonality and the number of expanded CD8+ clones among the top 100 scalp clones went down significantly.

Sequencing used CD4+ T cells sorted from blood, obtained at week 24, from a patient treated with tofacitinib. The chain uses TRBV19 and TRBJ2-2, with TRBD1 identical over 11 junction bases. This sequence was found in a human donor with alopecia areata. In nucleotides, the sequence is TGTGCCAGTAGTATTGGGACAGGGGGACGTCTCGGGGAGCTGTTTTTT. Its protein product is CASSIGTGGRLGELFF.